This T cell receptor (beta chain) was found in a study of T-cell memory formation after mild COVID-19. Overall study findings and caveats: The study detected some responding clones in pre-infection memory, suggesting cross-reactive memory joined.

Germline CDR1 reads SGHTA; CDR2 reads FQGNSA. The CDR3 runs 17 residues. V shed 5 bases and J 3 bases; nucleotides not matched to a gene: 9. With respect to this clonotype: Its cognate antigen is unknown.

MiXCR, run by TCRdb on the 5' RACE reads, gives a single entry per CDR3 protein. The sample carries about 360,000 distinct CDR3 sequences, 10% to 15% recorded once. The sample was PBMCs or a T cell subset sorted from them (not recorded which). The genes are TRBV7-2 and TRBJ2-3, with 12 nucleotides matching TRBD2. This sequence originates from a young man who had mild COVID-19 (a few samples of this study predate the infection). Cell type and time point are not known. In DNA form, the CDR3 reads TGTGCCAGCAGCCTAAGACTAGCGGGGGATAGGACAGATACGCAGTATTTT. Translation: CASSLRLAGDRTDTQYF.